This TCR beta chain originates from a study of early T cells in non-severe SARS-CoV-2 infection. The CDR3 extends over 14 amino acids. The V gene lost 0 bases and the J gene lost 10 bases, with 12 bases spanning the gap. CDR1 LGHNA and CDR2 YNFKEQ come from the germline V gene. Study findings and constraints: VDJdb-based annotation leaned toward anti-spike CD8 responses and missed private and CD4 specificities.

TCRdb re-analysed the 5' RACE reads in MiXCR, keeping a single row per CDR3 protein. The repertoire includes approximately 42,000 distinct CDR3 sequences, approximately 6.9% of them detected once, and approximately 5% sits in the top ten. This clonotype turned up a few times. Its antigen is unknown. The V call is TRBV4-2, the J call TRBJ1-4, with a possible D match to TRBD1 (5 bases). The sample comprised whole blood. The receptor's source is an adult who was a healthcare worker with PCR-confirmed SARS-CoV-2 infection or an uninfected control (not recorded which). The CDR3 here is CASSQDTRGGKLFF. The CDR3 bases are TGTGCCAGCAGCCAAGATACGAGGGGAGGAAAACTGTTTTTT.